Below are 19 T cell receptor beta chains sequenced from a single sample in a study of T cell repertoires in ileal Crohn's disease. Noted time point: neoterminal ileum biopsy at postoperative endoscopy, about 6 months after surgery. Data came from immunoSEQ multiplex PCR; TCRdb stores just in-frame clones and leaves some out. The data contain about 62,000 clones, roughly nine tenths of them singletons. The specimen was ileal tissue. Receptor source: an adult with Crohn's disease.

CDR3 region: CASSFQTEAPLHF. CDR3 in DNA: TGTGCCAGCAGCTTCCAGACAGAGGCACCCCTCCACTTT. J is TRBJ1-6 and V is TRBV7-2, with D possibly TRBD1 on 5 matching bases. The CDR3 consists of 13 residues. Trimming took off 3 bases at V and 11 bases at J, with 11 bases between the two ends. Germline loops: CDR1 SGHTA, CDR2 FQGNSA.

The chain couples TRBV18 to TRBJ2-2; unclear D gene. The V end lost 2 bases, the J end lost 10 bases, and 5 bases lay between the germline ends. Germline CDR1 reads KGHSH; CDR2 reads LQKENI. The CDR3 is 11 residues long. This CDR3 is CASSPRLELFF. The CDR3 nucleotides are TGTGCCAGCTCACCAAGACTGGAGCTGTTTTTT.

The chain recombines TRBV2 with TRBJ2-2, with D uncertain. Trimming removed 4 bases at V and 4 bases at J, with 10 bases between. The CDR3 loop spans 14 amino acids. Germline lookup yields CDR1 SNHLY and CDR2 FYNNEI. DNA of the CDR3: TGTGCCAGCAGTGTAGGAGAACGCACCGGGGAGCTGTTTTTT. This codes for CASSVGERTGELFF.

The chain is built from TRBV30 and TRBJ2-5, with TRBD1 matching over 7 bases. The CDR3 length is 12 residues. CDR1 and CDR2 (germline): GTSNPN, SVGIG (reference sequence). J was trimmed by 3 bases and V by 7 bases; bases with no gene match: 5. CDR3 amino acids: CASRQGKETQYF. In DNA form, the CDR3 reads TGTGCCTCAAGACAGGGAAAAGAGACCCAGTACTTC.

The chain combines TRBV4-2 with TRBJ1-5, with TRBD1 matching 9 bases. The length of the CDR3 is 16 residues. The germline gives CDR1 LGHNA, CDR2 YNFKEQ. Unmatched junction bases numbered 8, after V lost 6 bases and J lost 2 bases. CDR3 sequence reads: CASRPTDRGGNQPQHF. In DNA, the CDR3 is TGTGCCAGCAGACCAACGGACAGGGGTGGCAATCAGCCCCAGCATTTT.

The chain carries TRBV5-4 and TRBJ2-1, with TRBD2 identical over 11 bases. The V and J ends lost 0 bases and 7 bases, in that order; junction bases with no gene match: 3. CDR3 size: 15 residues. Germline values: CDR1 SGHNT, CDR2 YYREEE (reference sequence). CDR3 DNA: TGTGCCAGCAGCTTGGATAGCGGGAGGGGAAATGAGCAGTTCTTC. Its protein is CASSLDSGRGNEQFF.

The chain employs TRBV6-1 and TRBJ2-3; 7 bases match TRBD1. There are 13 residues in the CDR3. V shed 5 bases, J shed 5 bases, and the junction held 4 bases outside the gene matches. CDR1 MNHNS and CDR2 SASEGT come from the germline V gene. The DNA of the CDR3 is TGTGCCAGCAGTTTCCGGACAGGAGATACGCAGTATTTT. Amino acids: CASSFRTGDTQYF.

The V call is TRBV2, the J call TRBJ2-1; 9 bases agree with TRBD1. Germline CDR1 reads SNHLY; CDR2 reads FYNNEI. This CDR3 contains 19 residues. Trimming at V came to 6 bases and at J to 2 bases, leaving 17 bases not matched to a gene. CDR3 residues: CASSANQVGDRVAYNEQFF. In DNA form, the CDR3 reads TGTGCCAGCAGCGCAAATCAAGTAGGGGACAGGGTAGCCTACAATGAGCAGTTCTTC.

In DNA, the CDR3 is TGCAGCGTTGTGGTTTGGGGAGGTATGGCTGAAGCTTTCTTT. Translation: CSVVVWGGMAEAFF. J is TRBJ1-1 and V is TRBV29-1, with no clear D. Trimming took off 4 bases at V and 6 bases at J, with 18 bases between the two ends. CDR3 length: 14 amino acids. CDR1 and CDR2 from the germline V gene are SQVTM and ANQGSEA.

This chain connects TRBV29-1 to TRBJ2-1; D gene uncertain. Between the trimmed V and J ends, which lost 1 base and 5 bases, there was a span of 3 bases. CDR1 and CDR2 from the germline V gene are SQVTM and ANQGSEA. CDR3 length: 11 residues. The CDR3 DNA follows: TGCAGCGTTGAAGTCGACAATGAGCAGTTCTTC. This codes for CSVEVDNEQFF.

CDR3 loop: CASSLAADYGYTF. The CDR3 DNA sequence: TGTGCCAGCAGCTTAGCGGCGGACTATGGCTACACCTTC. This chain links TRBV13 with TRBJ1-2; no firm D call. Between the trimmed V and J ends, which lost 1 base and 3 bases, there was a span of 6 bases. The germline gives CDR1 PRHDT, CDR2 FYEKMQ (reference sequence). The CDR3 sequence is 13 residues long.

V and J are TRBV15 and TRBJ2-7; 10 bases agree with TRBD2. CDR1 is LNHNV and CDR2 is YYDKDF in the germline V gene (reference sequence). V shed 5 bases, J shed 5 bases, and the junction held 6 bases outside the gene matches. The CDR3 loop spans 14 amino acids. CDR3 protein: CATSPLAGSHEQYF. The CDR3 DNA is TGTGCCACCAGCCCACTAGCGGGATCCCACGAGCAGTACTTC.

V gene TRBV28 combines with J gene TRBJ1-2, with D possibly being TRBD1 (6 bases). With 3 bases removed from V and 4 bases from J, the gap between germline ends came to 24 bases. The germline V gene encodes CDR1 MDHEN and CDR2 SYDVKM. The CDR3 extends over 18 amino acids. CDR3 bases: TGTGCCAGCAGTTTTTATCGGCTGGGGGCCCTTCCCTTCTATGGCTACACCTTC. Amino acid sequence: CASSFYRLGALPFYGYTF.

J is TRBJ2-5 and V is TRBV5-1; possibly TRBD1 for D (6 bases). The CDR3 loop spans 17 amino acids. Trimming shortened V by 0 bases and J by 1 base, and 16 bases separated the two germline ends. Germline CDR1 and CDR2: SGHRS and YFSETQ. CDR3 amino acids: CASSLAIAGGPQETQYF. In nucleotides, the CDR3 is TGCGCCAGCAGCTTGGCCATAGCTGGGGGCCCCCAAGAGACCCAGTACTTC.

CDR3 sequence reads: CASSAQGASQPQHF. The CDR3 DNA reads TGTGCCAGCAGTGCACAGGGGGCGAGTCAGCCCCAGCATTTT. This chain connects TRBV6-5 to TRBJ1-5, with 9 bases fitting TRBD1. The CDR3 is 14 residues long. V dropped 5 bases and J dropped 6; count of bases not matched to a gene: 5. Germline V gene lookup returns CDR1 MNHEY and CDR2 SVGAGI.

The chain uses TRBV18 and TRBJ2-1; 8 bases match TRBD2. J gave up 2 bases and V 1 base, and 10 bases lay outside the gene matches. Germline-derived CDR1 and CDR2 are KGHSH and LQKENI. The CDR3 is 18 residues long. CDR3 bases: TGTGCCAGCTCACCACGGGGATTAGCGGGACAAACCTACAATGAGCAGTTCTTC. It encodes CASSPRGLAGQTYNEQFF.

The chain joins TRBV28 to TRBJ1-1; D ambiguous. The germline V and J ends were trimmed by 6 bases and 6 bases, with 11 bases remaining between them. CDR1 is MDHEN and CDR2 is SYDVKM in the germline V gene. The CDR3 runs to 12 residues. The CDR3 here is CASRPGQAEAFF. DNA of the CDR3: TGTGCCAGCAGACCCGGTCAAGCTGAAGCTTTCTTT.

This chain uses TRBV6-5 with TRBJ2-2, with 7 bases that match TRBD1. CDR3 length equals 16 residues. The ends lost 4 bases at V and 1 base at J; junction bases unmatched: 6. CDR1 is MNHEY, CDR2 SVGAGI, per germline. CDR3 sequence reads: CASSLRQGVNTGELFF. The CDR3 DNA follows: TGTGCCAGCAGTTTACGACAGGGAGTGAACACCGGGGAGCTGTTTTTT.

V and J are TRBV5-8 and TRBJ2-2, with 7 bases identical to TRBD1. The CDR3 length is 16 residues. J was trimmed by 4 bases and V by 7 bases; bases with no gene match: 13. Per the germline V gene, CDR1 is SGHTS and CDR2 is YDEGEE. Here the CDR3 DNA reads TGTGCCAGCGCCTCCGACCGGGACAGCTCCACCGGGGAGCTGTTTTTT. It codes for CASASDRDSSTGELFF.